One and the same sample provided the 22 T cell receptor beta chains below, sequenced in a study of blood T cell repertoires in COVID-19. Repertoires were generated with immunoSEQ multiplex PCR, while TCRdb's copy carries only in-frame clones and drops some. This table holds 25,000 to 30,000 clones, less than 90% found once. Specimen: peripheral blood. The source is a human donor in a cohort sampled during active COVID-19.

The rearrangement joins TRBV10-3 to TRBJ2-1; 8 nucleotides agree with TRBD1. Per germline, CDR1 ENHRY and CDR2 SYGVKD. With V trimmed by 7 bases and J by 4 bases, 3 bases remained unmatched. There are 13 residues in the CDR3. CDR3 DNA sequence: TGTGCCATCACCCGACAGGGGTACAATGAGCAGTTCTTC. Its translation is CAITRQGYNEQFF.

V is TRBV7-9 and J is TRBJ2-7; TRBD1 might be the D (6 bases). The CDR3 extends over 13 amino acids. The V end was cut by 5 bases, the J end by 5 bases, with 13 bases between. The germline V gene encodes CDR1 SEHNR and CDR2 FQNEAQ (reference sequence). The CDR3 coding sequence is TGTGCCAGCAGCCAACAGGGCCCCAACGAGCAGTACTTC. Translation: CASSQQGPNEQYF.

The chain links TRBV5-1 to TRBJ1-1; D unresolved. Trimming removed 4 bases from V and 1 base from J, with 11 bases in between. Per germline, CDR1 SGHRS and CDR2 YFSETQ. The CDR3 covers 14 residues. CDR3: CASSPYGENTEAFF. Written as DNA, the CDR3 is TGCGCCAGCAGCCCCTACGGTGAGAACACTGAAGCTTTCTTT.

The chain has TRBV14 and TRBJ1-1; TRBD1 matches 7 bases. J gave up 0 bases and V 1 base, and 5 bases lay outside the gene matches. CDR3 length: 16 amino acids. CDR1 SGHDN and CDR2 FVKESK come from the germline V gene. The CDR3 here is CASSQGYRGMNTEAFF. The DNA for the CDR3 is TGTGCCAGCAGCCAAGGTTACAGGGGCATGAACACTGAAGCTTTCTTT.

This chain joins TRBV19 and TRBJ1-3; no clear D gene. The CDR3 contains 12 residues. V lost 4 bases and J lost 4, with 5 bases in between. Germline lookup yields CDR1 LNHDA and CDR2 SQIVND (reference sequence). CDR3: CASSTLGNTIYF. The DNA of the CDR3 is TGTGCCAGTAGTACCTTAGGAAACACCATATATTTT. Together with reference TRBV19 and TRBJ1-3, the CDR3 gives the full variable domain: DGGITQSPKYLFRKEGQNVTLSCEQNLNHDAMYWYRQDPGQGLRLIYYSQIVNDFQKGDIAEGYSVSREKKESFPLTVTSAQKNPTAFYLCASSTLGNTIYFGEGSWLTVV.

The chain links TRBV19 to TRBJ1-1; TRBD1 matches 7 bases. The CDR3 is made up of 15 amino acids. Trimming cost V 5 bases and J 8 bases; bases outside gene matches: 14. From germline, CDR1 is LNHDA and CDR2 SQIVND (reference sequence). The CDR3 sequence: CASSAGQAAGLEAFF. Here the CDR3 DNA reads TGTGCCAGTAGTGCCGGACAGGCCGCCGGGTTGGAAGCTTTCTTT.

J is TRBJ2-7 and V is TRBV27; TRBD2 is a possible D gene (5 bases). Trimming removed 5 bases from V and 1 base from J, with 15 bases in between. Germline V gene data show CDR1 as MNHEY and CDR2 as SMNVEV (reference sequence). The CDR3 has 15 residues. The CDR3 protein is CASSPAGKISYEQYF. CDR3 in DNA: TGTGCCAGCAGTCCCGCCGGGAAAATATCCTACGAGCAGTACTTC.

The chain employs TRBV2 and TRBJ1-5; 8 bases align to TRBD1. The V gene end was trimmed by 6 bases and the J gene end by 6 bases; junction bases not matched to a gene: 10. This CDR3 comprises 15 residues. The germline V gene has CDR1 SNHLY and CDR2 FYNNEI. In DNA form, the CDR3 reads TGTGCCAGCAGCGATGGACAGGGTAGACTTCAGCCCCAGCATTTT. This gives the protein CASSDGQGRLQPQHF.

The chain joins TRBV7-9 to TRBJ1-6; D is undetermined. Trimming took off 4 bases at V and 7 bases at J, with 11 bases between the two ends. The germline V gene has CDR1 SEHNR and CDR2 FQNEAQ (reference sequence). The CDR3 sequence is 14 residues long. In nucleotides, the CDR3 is TGTGCCAGCAGCTCGTCCTACGGGAATTCACCCCTCCACTTT. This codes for CASSSSYGNSPLHF.

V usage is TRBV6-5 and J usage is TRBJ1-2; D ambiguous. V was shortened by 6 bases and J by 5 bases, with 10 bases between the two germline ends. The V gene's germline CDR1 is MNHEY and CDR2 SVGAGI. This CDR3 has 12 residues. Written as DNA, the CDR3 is TGTGCCAGCAGAGGAACAGATTATGGCTACACCTTC. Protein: CASRGTDYGYTF.

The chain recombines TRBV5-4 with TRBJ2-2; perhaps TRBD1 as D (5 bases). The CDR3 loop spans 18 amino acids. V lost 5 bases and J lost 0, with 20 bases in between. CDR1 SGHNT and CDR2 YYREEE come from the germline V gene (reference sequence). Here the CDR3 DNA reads TGTGCCAGCAGATCGTTACCTCACACGACAGCGAACACCGGGGAGCTGTTTTTT. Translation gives CASRSLPHTTANTGELFF.

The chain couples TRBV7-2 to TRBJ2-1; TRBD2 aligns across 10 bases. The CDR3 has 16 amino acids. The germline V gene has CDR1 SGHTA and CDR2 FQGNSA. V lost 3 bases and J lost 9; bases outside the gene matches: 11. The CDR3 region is CASSFSQRGGRREQFF. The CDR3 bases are TGTGCCAGCAGCTTCTCCCAGCGGGGGGGCCGTCGTGAGCAGTTCTTC.

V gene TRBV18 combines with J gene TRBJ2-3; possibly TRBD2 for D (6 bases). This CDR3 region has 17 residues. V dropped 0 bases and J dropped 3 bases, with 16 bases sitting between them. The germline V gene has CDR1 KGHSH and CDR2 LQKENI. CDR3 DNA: TGTGCCAGCTCACCACCCGGGAGTCAGTCGTTTACAGATACGCAGTATTTT. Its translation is CASSPPGSQSFTDTQYF.

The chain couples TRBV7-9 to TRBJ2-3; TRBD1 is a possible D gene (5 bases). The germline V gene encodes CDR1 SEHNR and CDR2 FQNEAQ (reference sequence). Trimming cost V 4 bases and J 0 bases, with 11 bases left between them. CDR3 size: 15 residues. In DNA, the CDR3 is TGTGCCAGCAGCTATGACAGATCTAGCACAGATACGCAGTATTTT. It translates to CASSYDRSSTDTQYF.

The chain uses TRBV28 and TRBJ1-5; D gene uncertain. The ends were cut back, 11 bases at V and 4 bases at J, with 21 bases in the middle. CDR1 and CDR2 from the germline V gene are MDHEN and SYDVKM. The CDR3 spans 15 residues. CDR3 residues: CAAGSWVGKNQPQHF. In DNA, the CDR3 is TGTGCCGCGGGCTCGTGGGTCGGGAAGAATCAGCCCCAGCATTTT. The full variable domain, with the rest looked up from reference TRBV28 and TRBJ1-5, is DVKVTQSSRYLVKRTGEKVFLECVQDMDHENMFWYRQDPGLGLRLIYFSYDVKMKEKGDIPEGYSVSREKKERFSLILESASTNQTSMYLCAAGSWVGKNQPQHFGDGTRLSIL.

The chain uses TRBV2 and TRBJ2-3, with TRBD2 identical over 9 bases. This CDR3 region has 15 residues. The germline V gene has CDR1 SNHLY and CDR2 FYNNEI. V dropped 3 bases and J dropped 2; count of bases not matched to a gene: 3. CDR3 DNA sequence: TGTGCCAGCAGTGAGGGGACTAGCTCCACAGATACGCAGTATTTT. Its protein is CASSEGTSSTDTQYF.

DNA of the CDR3: TGTGCCAGCAGCATCCCGACTAGCGGAGATACGCAGTATTTT. It specifies CASSIPTSGDTQYF. This chain joins TRBV7-9 and TRBJ2-3, with 9 bases lining up with TRBD2. The germline gives CDR1 SEHNR, CDR2 FQNEAQ (reference sequence). There are 14 residues in the CDR3. The trim removed 5 bases at V and 5 bases at J, leaving 5 bases unmatched.

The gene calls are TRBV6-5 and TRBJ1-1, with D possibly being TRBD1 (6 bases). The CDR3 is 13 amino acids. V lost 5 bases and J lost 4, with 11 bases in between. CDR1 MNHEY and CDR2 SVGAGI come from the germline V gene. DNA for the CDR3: TGTGCCAGCAGTATGCAGGGGAGCACTGAAGCTTTCTTT. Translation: CASSMQGSTEAFF.

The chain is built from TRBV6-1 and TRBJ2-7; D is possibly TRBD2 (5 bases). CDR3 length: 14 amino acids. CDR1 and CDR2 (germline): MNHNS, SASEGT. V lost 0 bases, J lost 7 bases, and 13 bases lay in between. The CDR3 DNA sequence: TGTGCCAGCAGTGAAGCCTTCGGGGTCCGGGAGCAGTACTTC. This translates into CASSEAFGVREQYF.

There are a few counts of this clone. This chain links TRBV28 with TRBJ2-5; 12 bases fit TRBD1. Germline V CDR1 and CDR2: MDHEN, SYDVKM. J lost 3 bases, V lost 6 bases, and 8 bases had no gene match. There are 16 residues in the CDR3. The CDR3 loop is CASSSAGTGGEETQYF. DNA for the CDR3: TGTGCCAGCAGCTCGGCTGGGACAGGGGGCGAAGAGACCCAGTACTTC.

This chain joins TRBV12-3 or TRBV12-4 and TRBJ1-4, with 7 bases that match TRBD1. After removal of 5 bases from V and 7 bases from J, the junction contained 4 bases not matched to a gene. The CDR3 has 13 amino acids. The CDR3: CASSTTGIEKLFF. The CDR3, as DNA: TGTGCCAGCAGTACGACAGGGATTGAAAAACTGTTTTTT.

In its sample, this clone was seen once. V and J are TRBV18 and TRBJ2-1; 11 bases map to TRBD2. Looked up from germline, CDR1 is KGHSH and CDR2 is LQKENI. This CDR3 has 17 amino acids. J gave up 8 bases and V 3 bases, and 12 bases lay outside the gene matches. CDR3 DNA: TGTGCCAGCTCACCTCTTCTAGCGGGGGGCCAGGGCGATGAGCAGTTCTTC. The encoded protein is CASSPLLAGGQGDEQFF.